The subject of this entry is one TCR beta chain. Diagnosing involved the use of clinical symptoms, serum thyroxine and TRAb, thyroid ultrasound and orbital computed tomography. V trimming: 0 bases; J trimming: 6 bases; junction bases outside the gene matches: 6. The CDR3 has 14 amino acids. Germline CDR1 reads SGHDT; CDR2 reads YYEEEE. This specimen belongs to a study of T cells in Graves' hyperthyroidism and ophthalmopathy. Amplification of TCR beta CDR3 regions was performed using RNA transcripts as template. When the TCR CDR3 underwent first-round RT-PCR, the HTBI primer set was used. TCRdb called the multiplex PCR reads again in MiXCR, with one record for every CDR3 protein. The repertoire holds approximately 490,000 distinct CDR3 sequences, about 20% seen once, with under 55% in the top ten.

This receptor was obtained from a woman in her seventies with Graves' ophthalmopathy. The chain recombines TRBV5-6 with TRBJ2-7; 7 bases match TRBD1. The specimen sequenced was blood. The CDR3: CASSLADRVSEQYF. DNA for the CDR3: TGTGCCAGCAGCTTGGCTGACAGGGTCAGCGAGCAGTACTTC.